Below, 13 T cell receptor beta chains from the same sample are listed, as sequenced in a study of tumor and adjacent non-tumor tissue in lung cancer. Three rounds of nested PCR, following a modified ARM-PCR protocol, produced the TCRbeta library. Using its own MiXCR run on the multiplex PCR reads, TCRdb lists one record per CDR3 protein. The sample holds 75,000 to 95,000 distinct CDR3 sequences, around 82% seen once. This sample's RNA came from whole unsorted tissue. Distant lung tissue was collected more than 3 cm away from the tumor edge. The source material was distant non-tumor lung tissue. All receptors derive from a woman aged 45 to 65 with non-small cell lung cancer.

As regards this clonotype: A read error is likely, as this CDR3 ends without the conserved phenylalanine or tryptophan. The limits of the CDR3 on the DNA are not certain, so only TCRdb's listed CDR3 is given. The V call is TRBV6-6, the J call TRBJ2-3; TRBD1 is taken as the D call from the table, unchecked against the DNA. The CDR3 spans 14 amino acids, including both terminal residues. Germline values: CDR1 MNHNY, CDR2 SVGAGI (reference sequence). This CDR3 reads CASAEDSTTDRQYL.

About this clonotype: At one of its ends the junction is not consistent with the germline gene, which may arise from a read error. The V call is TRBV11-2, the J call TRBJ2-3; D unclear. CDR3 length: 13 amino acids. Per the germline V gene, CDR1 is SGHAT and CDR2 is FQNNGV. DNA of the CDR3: TGTGCCAGTAGCTTAGATCGAGCAGATACGCATTATTTT. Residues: CASSLDRADTHYF.

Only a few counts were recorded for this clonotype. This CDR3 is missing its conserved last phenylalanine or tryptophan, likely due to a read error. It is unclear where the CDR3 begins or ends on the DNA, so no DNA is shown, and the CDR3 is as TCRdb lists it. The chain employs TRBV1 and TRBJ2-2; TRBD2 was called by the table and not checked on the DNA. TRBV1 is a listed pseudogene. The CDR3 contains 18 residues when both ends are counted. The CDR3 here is CTSSQDGSGSGRTGELFL.

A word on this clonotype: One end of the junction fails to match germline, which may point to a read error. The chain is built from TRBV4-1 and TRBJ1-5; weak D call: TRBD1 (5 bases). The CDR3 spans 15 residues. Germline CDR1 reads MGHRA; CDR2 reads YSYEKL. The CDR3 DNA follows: TGCGCCAGCAACCAAGAGGGACGGGGCAATCAGCCCCTGCATTTT. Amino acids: CASNQEGRGNQPLHF.

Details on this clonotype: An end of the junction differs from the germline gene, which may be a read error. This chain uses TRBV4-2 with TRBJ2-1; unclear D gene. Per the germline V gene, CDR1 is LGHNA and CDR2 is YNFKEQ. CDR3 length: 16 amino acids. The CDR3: CASSQGLMEYKNEQSF. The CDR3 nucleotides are TGTGCCAGCAGCCAAGGTTTAATGGAATACAAAAATGAGCAGTCCTTC.

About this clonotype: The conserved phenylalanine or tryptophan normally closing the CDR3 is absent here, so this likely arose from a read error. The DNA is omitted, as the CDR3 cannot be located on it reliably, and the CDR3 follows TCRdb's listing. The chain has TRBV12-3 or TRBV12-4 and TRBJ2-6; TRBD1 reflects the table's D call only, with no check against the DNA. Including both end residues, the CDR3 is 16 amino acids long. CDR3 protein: CASSPGSSPGANVMTL.

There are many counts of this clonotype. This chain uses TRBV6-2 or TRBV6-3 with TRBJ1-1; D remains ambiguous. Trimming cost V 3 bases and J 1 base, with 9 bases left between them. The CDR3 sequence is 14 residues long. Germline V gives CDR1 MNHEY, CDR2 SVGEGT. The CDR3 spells CASSYRGQNTEAFF. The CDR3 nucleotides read TGTGCCAGCAGTTATCGTGGGCAGAACACTGAAGCTTTCTTT.

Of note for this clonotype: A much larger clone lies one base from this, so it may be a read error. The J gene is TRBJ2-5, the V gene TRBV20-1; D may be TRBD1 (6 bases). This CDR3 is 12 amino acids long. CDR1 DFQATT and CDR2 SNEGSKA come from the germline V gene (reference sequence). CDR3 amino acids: CSVIRDKESQYF. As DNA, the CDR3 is TGCAGTGTTATCCGGGACAAAGAGAGCCAGTACTTC.

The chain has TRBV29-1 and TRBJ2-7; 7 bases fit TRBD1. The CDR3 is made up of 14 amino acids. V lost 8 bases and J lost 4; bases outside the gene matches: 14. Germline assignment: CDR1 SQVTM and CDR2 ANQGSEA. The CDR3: CSMLRIGGGYEQYF. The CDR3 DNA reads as TGCAGCATGCTCAGGATAGGGGGCGGGTACGAGCAGTACTTC.

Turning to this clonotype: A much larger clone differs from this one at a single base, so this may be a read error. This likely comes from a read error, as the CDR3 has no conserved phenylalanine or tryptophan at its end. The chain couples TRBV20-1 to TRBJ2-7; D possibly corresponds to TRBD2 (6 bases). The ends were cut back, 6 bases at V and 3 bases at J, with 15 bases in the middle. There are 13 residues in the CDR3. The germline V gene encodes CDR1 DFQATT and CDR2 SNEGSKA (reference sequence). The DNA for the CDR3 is TGCAGTGCCCCTAGCGAAACCGGCTACGAGCAGTACATC. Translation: CSAPSETGYEQYI.

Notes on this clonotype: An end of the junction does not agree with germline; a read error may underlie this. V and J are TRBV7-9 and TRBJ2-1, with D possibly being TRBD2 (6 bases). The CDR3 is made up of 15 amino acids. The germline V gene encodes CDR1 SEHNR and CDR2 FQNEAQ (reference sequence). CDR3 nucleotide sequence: TGTGCCAGCAGCACGCGGGAAAGCTCCTACAATGATCAGTTCTTC. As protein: CASSTRESSYNDQFF.

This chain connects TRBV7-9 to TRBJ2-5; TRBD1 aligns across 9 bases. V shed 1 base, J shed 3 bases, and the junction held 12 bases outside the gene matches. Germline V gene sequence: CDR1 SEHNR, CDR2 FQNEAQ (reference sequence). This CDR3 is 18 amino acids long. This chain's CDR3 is CASSLVTVQGAREETQYF. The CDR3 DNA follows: TGTGCCAGCAGCTTAGTTACTGTACAGGGGGCGCGGGAAGAGACCCAGTACTTC. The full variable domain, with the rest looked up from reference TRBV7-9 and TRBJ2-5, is DTGVSQNPRHKITKRGQNVTFRCDPISEHNRLYWYRQTLGQGPEFLTYFQNEAQLEKSRLLSDRFSAERPKGSFSTLEIQRTEQGDSAMYLCASSLVTVQGAREETQYFGPGTRLLVL.

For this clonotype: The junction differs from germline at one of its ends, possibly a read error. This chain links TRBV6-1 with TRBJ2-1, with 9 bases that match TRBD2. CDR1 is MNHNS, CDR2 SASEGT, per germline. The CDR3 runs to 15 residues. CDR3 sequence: CANGLWAGGYNEQLF. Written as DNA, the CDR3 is TGTGCAAACGGCCTCTGGGCGGGAGGGTACAATGAGCAGCTCTTC.